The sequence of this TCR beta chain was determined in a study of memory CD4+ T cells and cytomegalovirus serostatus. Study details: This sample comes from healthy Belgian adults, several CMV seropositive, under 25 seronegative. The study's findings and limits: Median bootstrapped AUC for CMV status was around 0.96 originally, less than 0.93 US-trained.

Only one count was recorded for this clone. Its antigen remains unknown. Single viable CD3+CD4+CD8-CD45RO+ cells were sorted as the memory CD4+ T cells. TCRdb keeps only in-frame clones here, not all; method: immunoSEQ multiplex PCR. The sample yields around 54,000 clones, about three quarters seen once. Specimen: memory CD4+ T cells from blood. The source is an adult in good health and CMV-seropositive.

The CDR3 is CASSLVGGATGELFF. The CDR3 region has the DNA TGTGCCAGCAGCTTAGTAGGGGGCGCAACCGGGGAGCTGTTTTTT. The chain has TRBV11-2 and TRBJ2-2; 7 bases line up with TRBD1. Germline V gene sequence: CDR1 SGHAT, CDR2 FQNNGV. The CDR3 sequence is 15 residues long. The V segment lost 1 base and the J segment 5 bases; nucleotides outside the gene matches: 4.